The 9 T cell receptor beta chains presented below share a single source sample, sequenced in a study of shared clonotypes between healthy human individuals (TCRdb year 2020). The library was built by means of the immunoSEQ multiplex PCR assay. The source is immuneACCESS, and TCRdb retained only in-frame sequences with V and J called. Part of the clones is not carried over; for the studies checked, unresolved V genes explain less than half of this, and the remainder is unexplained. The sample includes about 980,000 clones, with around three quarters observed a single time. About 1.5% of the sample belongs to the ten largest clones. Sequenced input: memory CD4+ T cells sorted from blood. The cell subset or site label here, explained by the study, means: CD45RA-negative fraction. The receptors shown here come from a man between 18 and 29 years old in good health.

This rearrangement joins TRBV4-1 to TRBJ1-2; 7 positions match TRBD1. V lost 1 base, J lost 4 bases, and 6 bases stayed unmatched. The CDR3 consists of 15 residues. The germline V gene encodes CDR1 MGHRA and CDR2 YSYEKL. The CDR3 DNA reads TGCGCCAGCAGCCAAGCTGAGACAGGGATCTATGGCTACACCTTC. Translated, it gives CASSQAETGIYGYTF.

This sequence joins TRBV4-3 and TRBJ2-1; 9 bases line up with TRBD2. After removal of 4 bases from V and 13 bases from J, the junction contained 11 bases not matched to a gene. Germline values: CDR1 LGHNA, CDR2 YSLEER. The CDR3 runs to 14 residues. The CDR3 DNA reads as TGCGCCAGCAGCCTAGGGACTAGCCAAGATTCACAGTTCTTC. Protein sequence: CASSLGTSQDSQFF.

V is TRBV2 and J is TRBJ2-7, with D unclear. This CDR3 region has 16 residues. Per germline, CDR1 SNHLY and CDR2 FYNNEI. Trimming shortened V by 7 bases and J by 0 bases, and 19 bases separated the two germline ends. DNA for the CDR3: TGTGCCAGCAATCGCGCTGGGCAGATCAGCTCCTACGAGCAGTACTTC. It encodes CASNRAGQISSYEQYF.

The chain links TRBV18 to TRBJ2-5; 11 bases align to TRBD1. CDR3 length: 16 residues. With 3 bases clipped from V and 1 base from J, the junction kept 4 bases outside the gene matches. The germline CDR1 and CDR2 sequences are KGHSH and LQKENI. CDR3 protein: CASSPADRGRQETQYF. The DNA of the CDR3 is TGTGCCAGCTCACCGGCGGACAGGGGGCGCCAAGAGACCCAGTACTTC.

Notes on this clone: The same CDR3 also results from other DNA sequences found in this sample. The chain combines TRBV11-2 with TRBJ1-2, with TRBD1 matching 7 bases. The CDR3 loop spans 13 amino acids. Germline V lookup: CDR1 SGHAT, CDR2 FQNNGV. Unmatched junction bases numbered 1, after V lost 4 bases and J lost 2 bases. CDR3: CASSSQGNYGYTF. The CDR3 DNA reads TGTGCCAGCAGCTCACAGGGGAACTATGGCTACACCTTC.

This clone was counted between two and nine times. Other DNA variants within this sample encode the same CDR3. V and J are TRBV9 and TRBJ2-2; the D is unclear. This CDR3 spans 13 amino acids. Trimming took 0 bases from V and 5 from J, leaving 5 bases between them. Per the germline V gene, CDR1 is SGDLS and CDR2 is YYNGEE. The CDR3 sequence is CASSVAGTGELFF. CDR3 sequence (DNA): TGTGCCAGCAGCGTAGCCGGGACCGGGGAGCTGTTTTTT.

The CDR3 region has the DNA TGTGCCAGCAGCTTGGCCGGCAGCGCAGCTTTCTTT. It translates to CASSLAGSAAFF. The gene calls are TRBV5-6 and TRBJ1-1, with no clear D. The V and J ends lost 0 bases and 10 bases respectively, with 10 bases between them. Germline values: CDR1 SGHDT, CDR2 YYEEEE. The CDR3 is 12 amino acids.

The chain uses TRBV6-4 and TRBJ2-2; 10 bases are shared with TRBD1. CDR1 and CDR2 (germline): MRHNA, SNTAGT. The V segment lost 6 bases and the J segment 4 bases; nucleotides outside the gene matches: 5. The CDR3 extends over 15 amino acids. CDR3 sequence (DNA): TGTGCCAGCAGAGAGGGACAGGGGACCACCGGGGAGCTGTTTTTT. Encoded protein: CASREGQGTTGELFF.

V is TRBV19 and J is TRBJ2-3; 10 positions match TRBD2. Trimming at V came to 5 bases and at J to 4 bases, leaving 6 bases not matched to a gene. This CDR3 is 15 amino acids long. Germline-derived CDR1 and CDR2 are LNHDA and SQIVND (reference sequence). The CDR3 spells CASSRVAGGADTQYF. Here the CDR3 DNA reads TGTGCCAGTAGTCGTGTAGCGGGGGGAGCAGATACGCAGTATTTT. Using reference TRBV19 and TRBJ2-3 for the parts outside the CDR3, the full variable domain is DGGITQSPKYLFRKEGQNVTLSCEQNLNHDAMYWYRQDPGQGLRLIYYSQIVNDFQKGDIAEGYSVSREKKESFPLTVTSAQKNPTAFYLCASSRVAGGADTQYFGPGTRLTVL.